This T cell receptor (beta chain) comes out of a study of breast tumors, draining lymph nodes, adjacent tissues. Findings of the study overall: The data were judged consistent with most tumor T cells coming from lymph node and expanding in tumor. Data only fit, rather than demonstrated, lymph node origin of most tumor T cells. Tumor repertoires ranked between lymph nodes and nontumor tissue in diversity, with V and J gene preferences.

Many counts were recorded for this clonotype. What it binds is not known. TCRdb passed the multiplex PCR reads through MiXCR, listing each CDR3 protein once. The sample lists approximately 140,000 distinct CDR3 sequences, 32% seen once, with about 2.5% in the top ten. Germline CDR1 reads LGHNA; CDR2 reads YNFKEQ. V lost 4 bases, J lost 6 bases, and 7 bases stayed unmatched. The CDR3 spans 14 residues. Breast cancer patients provided tissue from their axillary draining lymph nodes. The sample was axillary lymph node tissue. J is TRBJ2-3 and V is TRBV4-2; 7 bases line up with TRBD2. This clonotype was sampled from a female donor with breast cancer. Some clones in this sample may be carry-over from other donors' samples. This chain's CDR3 is CASSRGGGRDTQYF. CDR3 nucleotide sequence: TGTGCCAGCAGCCGAGGCGGGGGAAGGGATACGCAGTATTTT.